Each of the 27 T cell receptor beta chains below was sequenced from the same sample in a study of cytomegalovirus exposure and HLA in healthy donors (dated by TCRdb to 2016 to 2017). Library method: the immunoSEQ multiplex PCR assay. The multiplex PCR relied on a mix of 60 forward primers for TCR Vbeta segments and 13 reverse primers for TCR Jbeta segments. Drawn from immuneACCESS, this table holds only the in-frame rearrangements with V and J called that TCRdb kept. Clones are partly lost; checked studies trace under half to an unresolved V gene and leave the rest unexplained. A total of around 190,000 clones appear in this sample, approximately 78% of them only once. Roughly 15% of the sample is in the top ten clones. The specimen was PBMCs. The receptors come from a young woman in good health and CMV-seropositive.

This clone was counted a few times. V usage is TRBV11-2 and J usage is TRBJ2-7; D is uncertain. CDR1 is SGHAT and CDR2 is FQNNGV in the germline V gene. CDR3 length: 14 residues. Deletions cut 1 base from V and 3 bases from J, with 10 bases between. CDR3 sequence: CASSLGGSFYEQYF. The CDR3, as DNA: TGTGCCAGCAGCTTAGGTGGCAGTTTCTACGAGCAGTACTTC.

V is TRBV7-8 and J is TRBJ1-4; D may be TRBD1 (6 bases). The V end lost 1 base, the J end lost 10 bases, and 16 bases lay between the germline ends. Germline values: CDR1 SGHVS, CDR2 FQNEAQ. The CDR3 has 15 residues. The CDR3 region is CASSLVRGLGGKLFF. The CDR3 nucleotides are TGTGCCAGCAGCTTAGTTAGGGGGTTGGGTGGAAAACTGTTTTTT.

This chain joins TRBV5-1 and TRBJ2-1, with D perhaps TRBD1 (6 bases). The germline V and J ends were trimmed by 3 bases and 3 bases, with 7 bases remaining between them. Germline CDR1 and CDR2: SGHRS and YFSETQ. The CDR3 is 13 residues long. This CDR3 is CASSSGDYNEQFF. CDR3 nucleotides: TGCGCCAGCAGCTCAGGGGACTACAATGAGCAGTTCTTC.

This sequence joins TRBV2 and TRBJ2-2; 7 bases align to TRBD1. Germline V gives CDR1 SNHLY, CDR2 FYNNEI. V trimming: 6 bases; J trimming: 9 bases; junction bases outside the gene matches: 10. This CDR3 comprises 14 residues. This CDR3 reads CASRGRQGTRELFF. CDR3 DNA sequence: TGTGCCAGCAGAGGGCGACAGGGCACAAGGGAGCTGTTTTTT.

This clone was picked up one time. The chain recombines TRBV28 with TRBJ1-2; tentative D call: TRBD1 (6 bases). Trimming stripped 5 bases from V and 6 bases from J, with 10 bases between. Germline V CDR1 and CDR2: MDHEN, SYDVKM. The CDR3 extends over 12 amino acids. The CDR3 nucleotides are TGTGCCAGCAGTCAGAACAGGGATGGCTACACCTTC. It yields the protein CASSQNRDGYTF.

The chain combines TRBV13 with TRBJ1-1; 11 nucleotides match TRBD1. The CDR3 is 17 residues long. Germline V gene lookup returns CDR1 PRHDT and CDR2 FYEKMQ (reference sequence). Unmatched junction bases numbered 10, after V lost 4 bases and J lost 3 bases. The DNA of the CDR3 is TGTGCCAGCAGCTGGACAGGGGGCAAGGGGAAGTACACTGAAGCTTTCTTT. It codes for CASSWTGGKGKYTEAFF.

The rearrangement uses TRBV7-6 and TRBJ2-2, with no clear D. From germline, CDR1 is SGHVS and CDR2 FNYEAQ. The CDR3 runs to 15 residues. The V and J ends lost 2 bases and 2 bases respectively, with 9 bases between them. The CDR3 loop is CASSLLSRNTGELFF. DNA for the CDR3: TGTGCCAGCAGCTTATTGTCCCGTAACACCGGGGAGCTGTTTTTT.

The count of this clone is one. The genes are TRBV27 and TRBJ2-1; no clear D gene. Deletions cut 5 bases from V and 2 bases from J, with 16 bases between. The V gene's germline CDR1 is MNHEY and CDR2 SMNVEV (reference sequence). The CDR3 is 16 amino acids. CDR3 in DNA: TGTGCCAGCAGTACATACAGACATGAAACCTACAATGAGCAGTTCTTC. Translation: CASSTYRHETYNEQFF.

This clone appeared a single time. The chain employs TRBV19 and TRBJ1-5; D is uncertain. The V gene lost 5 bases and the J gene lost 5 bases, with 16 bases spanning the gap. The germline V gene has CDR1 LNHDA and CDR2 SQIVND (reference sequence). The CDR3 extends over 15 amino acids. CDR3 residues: CASSEPRGGYQPQHF. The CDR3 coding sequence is TGTGCCAGTAGTGAGCCCCGGGGAGGATATCAGCCCCAGCATTTT.

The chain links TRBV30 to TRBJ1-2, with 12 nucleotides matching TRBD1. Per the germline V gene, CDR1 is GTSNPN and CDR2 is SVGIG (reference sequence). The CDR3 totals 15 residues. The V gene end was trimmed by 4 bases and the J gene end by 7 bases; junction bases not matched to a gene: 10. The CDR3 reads CAWTSWGQGAFGYTF. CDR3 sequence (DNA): TGTGCCTGGACCTCCTGGGGACAGGGGGCTTTTGGCTACACCTTC. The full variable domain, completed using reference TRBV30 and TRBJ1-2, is SQTIHQWPATLVQPVGSPLSLECTVEGTSNPNLYWYRQAAGRGLQLLFYSVGIGQISSEVPQNLSASRPQDRQFILSSKKLLLSDSGFYLCAWTSWGQGAFGYTFGSGTRLTVV.

The CDR3 nucleotides read TGTGCCAGCAGCCCGATACAGGGGACCAACACTGAAGCTTTCTTT. Residues: CASSPIQGTNTEAFF. The V gene is TRBV11-2, the J gene TRBJ1-1; 7 bases line up with TRBD1. V trimming: 5 bases; J trimming: 2 bases; junction bases outside the gene matches: 8. The CDR3 length is 15 residues. Germline lookup yields CDR1 SGHAT and CDR2 FQNNGV. Combining the CDR3 with reference TRBV11-2 and TRBJ1-1 gives the whole variable domain EAGVAQSPRYKIIEKRQSVAFWCNPISGHATLYWYQQILGQGPKLLIQFQNNGVVDDSQLPKDRFSAERLKGVDSTLKIQPAKLEDSAVYLCASSPIQGTNTEAFFGQGTRLTVV.

This chain's CDR3 is CASSVSQGRADTQYF. The CDR3 DNA is TGTGCCAGCAGCGTAAGTCAGGGGAGGGCAGATACGCAGTATTTT. The chain has TRBV9 and TRBJ2-3; perhaps TRBD2 as D (7 bases). The CDR3 sequence is 15 residues long. From germline, CDR1 is SGDLS and CDR2 YYNGEE. V lost 1 base, J lost 4 bases, and 13 bases lay in between.

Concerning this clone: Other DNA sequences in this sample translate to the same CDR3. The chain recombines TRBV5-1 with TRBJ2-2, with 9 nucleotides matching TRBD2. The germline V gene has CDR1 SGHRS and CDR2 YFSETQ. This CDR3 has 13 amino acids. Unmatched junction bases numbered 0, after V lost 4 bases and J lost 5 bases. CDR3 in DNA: TGCGCCAGCAGCGCGGGGGGGACCGGGGAGCTGTTTTTT. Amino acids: CASSAGGTGELFF.

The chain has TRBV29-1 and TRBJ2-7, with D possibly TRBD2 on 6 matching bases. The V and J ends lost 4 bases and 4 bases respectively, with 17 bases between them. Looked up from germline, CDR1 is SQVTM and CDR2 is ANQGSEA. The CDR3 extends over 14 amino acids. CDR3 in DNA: TGCAGCGTTGCTCCATCTAGGGAGGCATACGAGCAGTACTTC. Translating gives CSVAPSREAYEQYF.

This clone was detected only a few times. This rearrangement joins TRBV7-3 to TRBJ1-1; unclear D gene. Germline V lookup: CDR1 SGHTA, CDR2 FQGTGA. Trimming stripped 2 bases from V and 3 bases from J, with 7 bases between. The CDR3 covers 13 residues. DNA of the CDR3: TGTGCCAGCAGCTTACAGCGGGACACTGAAGCTTTCTTT. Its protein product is CASSLQRDTEAFF.

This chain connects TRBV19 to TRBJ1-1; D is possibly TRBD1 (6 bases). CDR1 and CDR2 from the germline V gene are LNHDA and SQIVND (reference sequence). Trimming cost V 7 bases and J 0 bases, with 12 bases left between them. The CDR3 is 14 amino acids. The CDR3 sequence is CASIRTEMNTEAFF. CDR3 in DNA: TGTGCCAGTATCCGGACAGAAATGAACACTGAAGCTTTCTTT. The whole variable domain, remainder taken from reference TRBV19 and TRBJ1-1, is DGGITQSPKYLFRKEGQNVTLSCEQNLNHDAMYWYRQDPGQGLRLIYYSQIVNDFQKGDIAEGYSVSREKKESFPLTVTSAQKNPTAFYLCASIRTEMNTEAFFGQGTRLTVV.

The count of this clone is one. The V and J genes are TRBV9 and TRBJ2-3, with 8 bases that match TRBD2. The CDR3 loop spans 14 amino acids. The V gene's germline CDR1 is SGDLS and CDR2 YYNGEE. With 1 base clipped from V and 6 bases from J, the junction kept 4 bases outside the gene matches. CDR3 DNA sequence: TGTGCCAGCAGCGTAACGGGAGGGGGGGATACGCAGTATTTT. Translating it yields CASSVTGGGDTQYF.

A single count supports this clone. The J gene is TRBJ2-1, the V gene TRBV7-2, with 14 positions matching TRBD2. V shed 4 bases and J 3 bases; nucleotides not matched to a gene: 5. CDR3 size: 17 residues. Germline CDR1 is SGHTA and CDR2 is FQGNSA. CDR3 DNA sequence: TGTGCCAGCAGCTCGAGACTAGCGGGAGGGCTCTACAATGAGCAGTTCTTC. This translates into CASSSRLAGGLYNEQFF.

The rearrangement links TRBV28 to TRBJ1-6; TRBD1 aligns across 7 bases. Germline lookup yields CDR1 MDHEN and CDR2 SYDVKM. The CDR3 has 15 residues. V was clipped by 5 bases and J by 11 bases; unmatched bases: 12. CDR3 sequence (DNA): TGTGCCAGCAGTCCGGCAGGACAGGCGGCGACACCCCTCCACTTT. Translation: CASSPAGQAATPLHF.

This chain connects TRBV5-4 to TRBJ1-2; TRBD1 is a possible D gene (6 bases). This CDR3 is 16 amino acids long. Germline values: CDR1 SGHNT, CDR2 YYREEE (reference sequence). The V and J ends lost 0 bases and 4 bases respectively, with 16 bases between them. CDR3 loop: CASSLEGVGAGYGYTF. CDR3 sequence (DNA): TGTGCCAGCAGCTTGGAAGGCGTGGGGGCGGGCTATGGCTACACCTTC.

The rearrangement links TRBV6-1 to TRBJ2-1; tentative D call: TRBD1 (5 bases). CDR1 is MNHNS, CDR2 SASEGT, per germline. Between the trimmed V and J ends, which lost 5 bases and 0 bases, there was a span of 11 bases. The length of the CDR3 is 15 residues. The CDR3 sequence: CASSTQGSSYNEQFF. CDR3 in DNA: TGTGCCAGCAGTACCCAGGGTTCCTCCTACAATGAGCAGTTCTTC.

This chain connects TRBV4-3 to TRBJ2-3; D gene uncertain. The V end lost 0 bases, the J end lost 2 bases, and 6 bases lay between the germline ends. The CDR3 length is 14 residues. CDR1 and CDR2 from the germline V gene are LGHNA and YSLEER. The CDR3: CASSQDGFTDTQYF. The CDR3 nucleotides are TGCGCCAGCAGCCAAGACGGTTTCACAGATACGCAGTATTTT.

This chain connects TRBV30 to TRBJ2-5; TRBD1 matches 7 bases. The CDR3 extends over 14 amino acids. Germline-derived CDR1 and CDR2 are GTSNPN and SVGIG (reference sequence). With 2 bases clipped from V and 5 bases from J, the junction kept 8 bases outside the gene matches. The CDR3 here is CAWSPQDRVETQYF. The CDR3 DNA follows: TGTGCCTGGAGTCCTCAAGACAGGGTCGAGACCCAGTACTTC.

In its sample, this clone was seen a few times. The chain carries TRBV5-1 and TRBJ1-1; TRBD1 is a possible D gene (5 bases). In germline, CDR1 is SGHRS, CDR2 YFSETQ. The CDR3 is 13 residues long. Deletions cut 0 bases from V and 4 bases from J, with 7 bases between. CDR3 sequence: CASSLDGGTEAFF. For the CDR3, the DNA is TGCGCCAGCAGCTTGGACGGGGGCACTGAAGCTTTCTTT.

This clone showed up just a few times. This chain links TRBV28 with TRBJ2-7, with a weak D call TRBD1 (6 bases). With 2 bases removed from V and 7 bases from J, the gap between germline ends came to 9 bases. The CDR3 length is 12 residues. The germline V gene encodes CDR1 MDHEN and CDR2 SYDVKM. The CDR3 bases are TGTGCCAGCAGTTTACCAGGGGCGGAGCAGTACTTC. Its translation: CASSLPGAEQYF.

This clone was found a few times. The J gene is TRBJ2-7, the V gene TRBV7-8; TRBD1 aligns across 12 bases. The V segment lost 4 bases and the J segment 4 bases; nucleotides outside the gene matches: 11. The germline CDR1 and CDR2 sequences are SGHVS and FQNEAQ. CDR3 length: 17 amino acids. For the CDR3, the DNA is TGTGCCAGCAGCTCCCCTATGGGACAGGGGGCGAGATACGAGCAGTACTTC. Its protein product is CASSSPMGQGARYEQYF.

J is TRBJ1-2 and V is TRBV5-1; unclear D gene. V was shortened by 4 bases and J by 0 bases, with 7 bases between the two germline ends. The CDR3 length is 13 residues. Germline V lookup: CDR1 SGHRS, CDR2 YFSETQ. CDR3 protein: CASSPGANYGYTF. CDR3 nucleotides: TGCGCCAGCAGCCCCGGGGCTAACTATGGCTACACCTTC.